Listed here are 9 T cell receptor beta chains from one sample, sequenced in a study of CD8+ T cells in alopecia areata. RNA, once extracted, was reverse transcribed into cDNA for use as the sequencing template. Data came from immunoSEQ multiplex PCR; TCRdb stores just in-frame clones and leaves some out. The table includes 90,000 to 130,000 clones, 55% to 75% detected once. The sequenced sample consisted of CD8+ T cells sorted from blood. The receptor source for this set is a human donor in good health.

The chain joins TRBV9 to TRBJ1-3, with D possibly being TRBD1 (6 bases). CDR1 and CDR2 from the germline V gene are SGDLS and YYNGEE. The CDR3 covers 17 residues. Trimming cost V 0 bases and J 1 base, with 14 bases left between them. The CDR3 coding sequence is TGTGCCAGCAGCGTAGGGGCAGGGGATCCTTCTGGAAACACCATATATTTT. Protein: CASSVGAGDPSGNTIYF.

This clone has just one count. This sequence joins TRBV2 and TRBJ2-3, with 9 bases lining up with TRBD2. V was pared by 3 bases and J by 5 bases, with 12 bases of the junction left unmatched. This CDR3 contains 17 residues. Germline V gives CDR1 SNHLY, CDR2 FYNNEI. The CDR3 nucleotides read TGTGCCAGCAGTGACGGTTACGCGGGGGGGCGCGGAGATACGCAGTATTTT. Its translation: CASSDGYAGGRGDTQYF.

V usage is TRBV6-5 and J usage is TRBJ2-1; possibly TRBD2 for D (6 bases). Between the trimmed V and J ends, which lost 2 bases and 4 bases, there was a span of 9 bases. CDR1 and CDR2 from the germline V gene are MNHEY and SVGAGI. The CDR3 is 14 amino acids. CDR3 DNA: TGTGCCAGCAGTTACGGCGGGGTGTACAATGAGCAGTTCTTC. This translates into CASSYGGVYNEQFF.

The CDR3 DNA sequence: TGCAGCGTTGAAGGGGCGGAGAACTATGGCTACACCTTC. Protein sequence: CSVEGAENYGYTF. This chain links TRBV29-1 with TRBJ1-2, with D unresolved. V dropped 1 base and J dropped 2 bases, with 8 bases sitting between them. The CDR3 loop spans 13 amino acids. CDR1 and CDR2 (germline): SQVTM, ANQGSEA.

The chain links TRBV5-6 to TRBJ2-7; 11 nucleotides line up with TRBD2. This CDR3 is 16 amino acids long. The J segment lost 1 base and the V segment lost 0 bases, leaving 3 bases of the junction unmatched. Germline values: CDR1 SGHDT, CDR2 YYEEEE. CDR3 loop: CASSLGTSGGSYEQYF. The DNA for the CDR3 is TGTGCCAGCAGCTTGGGAACTAGCGGGGGTTCCTACGAGCAGTACTTC.

The chain joins TRBV6-6 to TRBJ1-2; D is possibly TRBD1 (5 bases). The CDR3 has 13 residues. Per the germline V gene, CDR1 is MNHNY and CDR2 is SVGAGI (reference sequence). With 6 bases removed from V and 2 bases from J, the gap between germline ends came to 10 bases. Here the CDR3 reads CASSIPGNYGYTF. The CDR3 coding sequence is TGTGCCAGCAGCATACCAGGGAACTATGGCTACACCTTC.

This clone showed up just a few times. The rearrangement links TRBV30 to TRBJ2-1; D is uncertain. Germline V gene lookup returns CDR1 GTSNPN and CDR2 SVGIG (reference sequence). The CDR3 sequence is 11 residues long. Trimming cost V 1 base and J 10 bases, with 8 bases left between them. The CDR3 DNA follows: TGTGCCTGGAGTGCCGCCCTCGAGCAGTTCTTC. Translation gives CAWSAALEQFF.

The chain carries TRBV15 and TRBJ2-3; D remains ambiguous. Germline loops: CDR1 LNHNV, CDR2 YYDKDF (reference sequence). This CDR3 spans 13 amino acids. V dropped 8 bases and J dropped 4 bases, with 13 bases sitting between them. In nucleotides, the CDR3 is TGTGCCACCGCCCGTACGGGTGCAGATACGCAGTATTTT. It codes for CATARTGADTQYF.

The chain joins TRBV18 to TRBJ2-7; D may be TRBD2 (6 bases). There are 14 residues in the CDR3. V was cut by 1 base and J by 6 bases, with 13 bases left in between. Germline V gene data show CDR1 as KGHSH and CDR2 as LQKENI. The CDR3 coding sequence is TGTGCCAGCTCACCACGGGGGTTCGGGAGCGAGCAGTACTTC. This encodes CASSPRGFGSEQYF.